The T cell receptor beta chain under discussion was sequenced for a study of blood T cell repertoires in COVID-19. As for the study in general: COVID-19 samples from acute and convalescent phases originated in the United States, Italy and Spain.

The CDR3 totals 14 residues. V shed 6 bases and J 6 bases; nucleotides not matched to a gene: 3. Germline V gene data show CDR1 as MNHEY and CDR2 as SVGAGI. Source study methods: Amplification with reference gene primers provided the estimates of nucleated cell counts. Generated by immunoSEQ multiplex PCR, the TCRdb table keeps only in-frame clones and is missing some. The V and J calls and clone size are taken from that table; D and trimming were inferred from the DNA. Here the sample spans about 63,000 clones, roughly 85% being singletons. V usage is TRBV6-5 and J usage is TRBJ1-6, with 9 bases identical to TRBD1. The sequence was obtained from a woman of 80 years or more with acute or convalescent COVID-19. Sequences were obtained from peripheral blood. The CDR3 reads CASSTTGGNSPLHF. CDR3 nucleotides: TGTGCCAGCAGCACGACAGGGGGTAATTCACCCCTCCACTTT.